The sequence of this T cell receptor beta chain was determined in a study of post-analysis software for immune sequencing data. Unique molecular identifiers were present in the TCR beta cDNA libraries. TCRdb independently ran MiXCR on the PCR reads; one entry per CDR3 protein. The sample records approximately 630,000 distinct CDR3 sequences, approximately 59% being singletons. This receptor was identified in a girl aged 2 to 9 with multiple sclerosis. The source material was blood.

The CDR3 DNA sequence: TGTGCCACCAGTGACGGAGGGGACACTGGGGCCAACGTCCTGACTTTC. Protein product: CATSDGGDTGANVLTF. This chain links TRBV24-1 with TRBJ2-6, with D perhaps matching TRBD1 or TRBD2 (6 bases each). The germline V and J ends were trimmed by 4 bases and 2 bases, with 11 bases remaining between them. Germline V CDR1 and CDR2: KGHDR, SFDVKD. There are 16 residues in the CDR3.